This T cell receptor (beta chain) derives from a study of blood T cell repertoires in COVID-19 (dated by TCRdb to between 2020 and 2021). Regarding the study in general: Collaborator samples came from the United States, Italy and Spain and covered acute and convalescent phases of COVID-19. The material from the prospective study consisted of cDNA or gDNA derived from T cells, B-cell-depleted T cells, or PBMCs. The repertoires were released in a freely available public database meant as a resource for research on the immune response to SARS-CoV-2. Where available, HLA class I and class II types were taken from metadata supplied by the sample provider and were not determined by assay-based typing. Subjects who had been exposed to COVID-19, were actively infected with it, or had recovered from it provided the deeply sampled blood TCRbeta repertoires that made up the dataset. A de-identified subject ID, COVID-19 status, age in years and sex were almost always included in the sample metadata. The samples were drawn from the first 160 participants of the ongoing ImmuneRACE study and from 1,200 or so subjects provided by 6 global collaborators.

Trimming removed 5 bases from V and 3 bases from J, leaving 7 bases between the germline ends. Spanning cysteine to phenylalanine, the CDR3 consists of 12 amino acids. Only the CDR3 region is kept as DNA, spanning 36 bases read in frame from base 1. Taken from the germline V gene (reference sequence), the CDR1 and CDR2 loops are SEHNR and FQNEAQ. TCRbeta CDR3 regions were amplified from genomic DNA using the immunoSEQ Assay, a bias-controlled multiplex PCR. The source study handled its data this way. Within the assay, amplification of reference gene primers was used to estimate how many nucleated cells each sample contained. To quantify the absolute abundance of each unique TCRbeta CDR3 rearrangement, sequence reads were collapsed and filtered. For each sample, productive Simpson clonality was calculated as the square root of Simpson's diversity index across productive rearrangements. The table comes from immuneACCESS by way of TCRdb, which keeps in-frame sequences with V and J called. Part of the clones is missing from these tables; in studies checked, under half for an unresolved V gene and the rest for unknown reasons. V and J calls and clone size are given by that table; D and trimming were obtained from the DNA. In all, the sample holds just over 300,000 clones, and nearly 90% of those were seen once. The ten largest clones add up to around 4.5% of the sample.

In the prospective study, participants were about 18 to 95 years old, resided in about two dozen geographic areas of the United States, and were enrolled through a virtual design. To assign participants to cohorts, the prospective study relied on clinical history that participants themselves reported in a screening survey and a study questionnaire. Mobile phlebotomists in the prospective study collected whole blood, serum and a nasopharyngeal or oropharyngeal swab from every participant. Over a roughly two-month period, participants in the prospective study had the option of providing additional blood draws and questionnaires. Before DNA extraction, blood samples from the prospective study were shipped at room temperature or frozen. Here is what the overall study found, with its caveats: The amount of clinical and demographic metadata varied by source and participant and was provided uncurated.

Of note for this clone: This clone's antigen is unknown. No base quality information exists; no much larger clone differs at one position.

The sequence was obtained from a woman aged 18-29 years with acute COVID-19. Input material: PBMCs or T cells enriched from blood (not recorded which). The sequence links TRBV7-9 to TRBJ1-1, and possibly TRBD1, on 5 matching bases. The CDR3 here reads CASSPGDTEAFF. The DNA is TGTGCCAGCAGCCCGGGGGACACTGAAGCTTTCTTT.